The 31 T cell receptor beta chains presented below share a single source sample, sequenced in a study of blood T cell repertoires in COVID-19. Libraries were prepared by immunoSEQ multiplex PCR; TCRdb keeps only in-frame clonotypes and omits some of them. Here the sample spans under 350,000 clones, 70% to 90% being singletons. Material for sequencing was peripheral blood. Every receptor here comes from a woman in her seventies with acute or convalescent COVID-19.

The chain uses TRBV6-5 and TRBJ1-5; TRBD1 aligns across 8 bases. The CDR3 sequence is 14 residues long. Germline V gives CDR1 MNHEY, CDR2 SVGAGI. The trim removed 5 bases at V and 1 base at J, leaving 1 base unmatched. The CDR3 coding sequence is TGTGCCAGCAGTCAGGGGGCGAGCAATCAGCCCCAGCATTTT. Translated: CASSQGASNQPQHF.

This chain uses TRBV19 with TRBJ2-5; D is undetermined. Germline values: CDR1 LNHDA, CDR2 SQIVND (reference sequence). Deletions cut 3 bases from V and 5 bases from J, with 10 bases between. The CDR3 sequence is 13 residues long. The CDR3 DNA is TGTGCCAGTAGTATCTTATTCGGGGAGACCCAGTACTTC. Translated, it gives CASSILFGETQYF.

This chain connects TRBV30 to TRBJ2-7; tentative D call: TRBD1 (6 bases). The CDR3 loop spans 15 amino acids. With 5 bases removed from V and 6 bases from J, the gap between germline ends came to 23 bases. Germline V gene lookup returns CDR1 GTSNPN and CDR2 SVGIG (reference sequence). The CDR3 DNA follows: TGTGCCTGGGCTTCAGCCGGGACATCGGGTTTCGAGCAGTACTTC. This codes for CAWASAGTSGFEQYF.

J is TRBJ2-3 and V is TRBV21-1; the table's TRBD2 call for D was not verified on the DNA. TRBV21-1 is recorded as a pseudogene. This CDR3 has 17 residues. The CDR3, as DNA: TGTGCCAGCAGCAAAGCGCGGCAGCCGGGCGGGATAGATACGCAGTATTTT. This encodes CASSKARQPGGIDTQYF.

A few counts support this clone. This chain joins TRBV7-2 and TRBJ1-4; TRBD1 matches at 9 bases. The CDR3 is 15 residues long. Germline CDR1 SGHTA, CDR2 FQGNSA. The V and J ends lost 5 bases and 8 bases, in that order; junction bases with no gene match: 9. The CDR3 region has the DNA TGTGCCAGCAGCCCCCTGGGACAGGGCGAAGAAAAACTGTTTTTT. Encoded protein: CASSPLGQGEEKLFF.

Only one count was recorded for this clone. This rearrangement joins TRBV18 to TRBJ2-3, with 7 bases aligning to TRBD2. The CDR3 totals 15 residues. V gave up 0 bases and J gave up 8 bases; unmatched junction bases: 8. The germline gives CDR1 KGHSH, CDR2 LQKENI. This CDR3 reads CASSPPRLAFGTQYF. For the CDR3, the DNA is TGTGCCAGCTCACCACCTAGACTAGCTTTCGGTACGCAGTATTTT.

The CDR3 DNA sequence: TGTGCCAGCAGTGAAAGAGGGCGGACGGTTGGCTACACCTTC. Translation: CASSERGRTVGYTF. V is TRBV2 and J is TRBJ1-2; no clear D gene. V lost 2 bases and J lost 7, with 14 bases in between. Germline CDR1 and CDR2: SNHLY and FYNNEI. The CDR3 has 14 amino acids.

This clone was observed once. V is TRBV4-1 and J is TRBJ2-2, with D maybe TRBD1 (5 bases). Germline CDR1 and CDR2: MGHRA and YSYEKL. The germline V and J ends were trimmed by 0 bases and 6 bases, with 11 bases remaining between them. The CDR3 covers 15 residues. The CDR3: CASSQEQVRAGELFF. In nucleotides, the CDR3 is TGCGCCAGCAGCCAAGAACAGGTTAGGGCCGGGGAGCTGTTTTTT.

With regard to this clone: Other DNA variants within this sample encode the same CDR3. The chain links TRBV5-1 to TRBJ2-5; no clear D. V was trimmed by 0 bases and J by 1 base, leaving 7 bases between them. The CDR3 loop spans 14 amino acids. Germline assignment: CDR1 SGHRS and CDR2 YFSETQ. The chain's CDR3 is CASSLVGSQETQYF. CDR3 in DNA: TGCGCCAGCAGCTTGGTTGGCAGCCAAGAGACCCAGTACTTC.

This sequence joins TRBV7-2 and TRBJ1-1, with 11 bases matching TRBD1. This CDR3 has 14 amino acids. Germline lookup yields CDR1 SGHTA and CDR2 FQGNSA. V lost 3 bases and J lost 10; bases outside the gene matches: 7. The CDR3 bases are TGTGCCAGCAGCTTCGACTGGGACAGGGGGGGAGCTTTCTTT. Its translation is CASSFDWDRGGAFF.

The gene calls are TRBV19 and TRBJ2-7, with a possible D match to TRBD1 (7 bases). The CDR3 spans 17 residues. The V and J ends lost 4 bases and 2 bases respectively, with 21 bases between them. Looked up from germline, CDR1 is LNHDA and CDR2 is SQIVND (reference sequence). CDR3 DNA sequence: TGTGCCAGTAGTAAGGCAGGGGGAGGATTGAGAACCTACGAGCAGTACTTC. This sequence encodes CASSKAGGGLRTYEQYF.

This rearrangement joins TRBV6-6 to TRBJ2-7; TRBD2 might be the D (6 bases). Germline loops: CDR1 MNHNY, CDR2 SVGAGI (reference sequence). V gave up 6 bases and J gave up 3 bases, with 9 bases separating them. This CDR3 spans 12 amino acids. The CDR3 loop is CASSPTSYEQYF. CDR3 bases: TGTGCCAGCAGCCCGACTAGCTACGAGCAGTACTTC.

The rearrangement links TRBV7-8 to TRBJ2-1; D might be TRBD1 (6 bases). The V end lost 1 base, the J end lost 6 bases, and 16 bases lay between the germline ends. The CDR3 consists of 16 residues. CDR1 is SGHVS, CDR2 FQNEAQ, per germline. This CDR3 is CASSLVRTEGVNEQFF. The DNA of the CDR3 is TGTGCCAGCAGCTTAGTGCGGACAGAGGGGGTCAATGAGCAGTTCTTC.

This chain uses TRBV7-8 with TRBJ2-1; TRBD2 matches 9 bases. With 4 bases clipped from V and 12 bases from J, the junction kept 10 bases outside the gene matches. CDR1 SGHVS and CDR2 FQNEAQ come from the germline V gene. CDR3 length: 14 residues. Written as DNA, the CDR3 is TGTGCCAGCAGCTCGCGGACTAGCGTCTCGGGGCAGTTCTTC. Encoded protein: CASSSRTSVSGQFF.

For this clone: Other DNA sequences of this sample code for an identical CDR3. This chain links TRBV18 with TRBJ2-7; 7 bases agree with TRBD2. CDR3 size: 12 residues. Unmatched junction bases numbered 1, after V lost 3 bases and J lost 5 bases. The V gene's germline CDR1 is KGHSH and CDR2 LQKENI. The CDR3 DNA reads as TGTGCCAGCTCACCGCGGGGGAACGAGCAGTACTTC. Its translation: CASSPRGNEQYF.

V and J are TRBV11-1 and TRBJ2-7; D gene unclear. CDR3 length equals 13 residues. The germline V gene has CDR1 SGHAT and CDR2 FQDESV (reference sequence). V was clipped by 0 bases and J by 6 bases, with 9 bases between them. The CDR3 nucleotides read TGTGCCAGCAGCTTAGCGAGAGGTTCCGAGCAGTACTTC. Its translation is CASSLARGSEQYF.

The J gene is TRBJ1-1, the V gene TRBV16; TRBD1 agrees at 7 bases. CDR1 is KGHSY, CDR2 FQNENV, per germline. This CDR3 contains 15 residues. The V and J ends lost 4 bases and 4 bases, in that order; junction bases with no gene match: 9. CDR3 protein: CASSPSDRASTEAFF. The DNA of the CDR3 is TGTGCCAGCAGCCCGAGCGACAGGGCGAGCACTGAAGCTTTCTTT.

The chain has TRBV30 and TRBJ2-3; D unclear. V lost 3 bases and J lost 2, with 15 bases in between. This CDR3 spans 15 amino acids. Germline V lookup: CDR1 GTSNPN, CDR2 SVGIG (reference sequence). The DNA for the CDR3 is TGTGCCTGGAGGCGGCTAGGTCGAGACACAGATACGCAGTATTTT. It encodes CAWRRLGRDTDTQYF.

This clone occurred once. The V call is TRBV5-8, the J call TRBJ1-6; 9 nucleotides line up with TRBD1. Trimming at V came to 9 bases and at J to 12 bases, leaving 13 bases not matched to a gene. The germline gives CDR1 SGHTS, CDR2 YDEGEE. The CDR3 runs 14 residues. CDR3 DNA sequence: TGTGCCACGATGCCGGGACAGGGAAGTGGACCCCTCCACTTT. Translation: CATMPGQGSGPLHF.

This sequence joins TRBV7-9 and TRBJ1-3, with 7 bases that match TRBD1. Germline loops: CDR1 SEHNR, CDR2 FQNEAQ (reference sequence). The CDR3 spans 17 residues. The trim removed 5 bases at V and 0 bases at J, leaving 10 bases unmatched. The CDR3 nucleotides read TGTGCCAGCAGCCGTTCACAGGGGATAACCTCTGGAAACACCATATATTTT. Its protein is CASSRSQGITSGNTIYF.

This chain joins TRBV19 and TRBJ1-3; D is undetermined. Trimming removed 8 bases from V and 2 bases from J, with 13 bases in between. The germline V gene encodes CDR1 LNHDA and CDR2 SQIVND (reference sequence). This CDR3 is 14 amino acids long. The chain's CDR3 is CASGMSGAGNTIYF. As DNA, the CDR3 is TGTGCCAGTGGCATGTCGGGAGCTGGAAACACCATATATTTT.

The rearrangement links TRBV2 to TRBJ1-3; 8 bases line up with TRBD1. The CDR3 covers 15 residues. The junction had 6 bases not matched to a gene; V was cut back by 6 bases and J by 2 bases. From germline, CDR1 is SNHLY and CDR2 FYNNEI. The CDR3 reads CASSARGPAGNTIYF. Here the CDR3 DNA reads TGTGCCAGCAGCGCCAGGGGGCCAGCTGGAAACACCATATATTTT.

This clone was recorded a few times. V is TRBV3-1 (or the pseudogene TRBV3-2) and J is TRBJ1-2, with 7 bases matching TRBD1. Germline values: CDR1 LGHDT, CDR2 YNNKEL (reference sequence). Trimming cost V 4 bases and J 3 bases; bases outside gene matches: 5. The CDR3 totals 14 residues. This CDR3 is CASSRWGTDYGYTF. For the CDR3, the DNA is TGTGCCAGCAGCCGCTGGGGGACAGACTATGGCTACACCTTC.

This chain uses TRBV3-1 (or the pseudogene TRBV3-2) with TRBJ1-2; D might be TRBD1 (6 bases). The germline V gene has CDR1 LGHDT and CDR2 YNNKEL (reference sequence). The V gene lost 8 bases and the J gene lost 6 bases, with 16 bases spanning the gap. CDR3 length: 13 amino acids. CDR3 bases: TGTGCCAGCGCGAAGGGGGAGCGTCATGGCTACACCTTC. Translating it yields CASAKGERHGYTF.

CDR3 DNA sequence: TGTGCCAGTAGCCCACAGGGAGCGGCGGGAAACACCATATATTTT. Translating gives CASSPQGAAGNTIYF. The V gene is TRBV19, the J gene TRBJ1-3; tentative D call: TRBD1 (6 bases). Trimming pared 6 bases from V and 4 bases from J, leaving 16 bases between. This CDR3 has 15 residues. CDR1 is LNHDA, CDR2 SQIVND, per germline (reference sequence).

The chain employs TRBV18 and TRBJ1-1; no definite D call. Trimming took off 0 bases at V and 0 bases at J, with 17 bases between the two ends. The CDR3 runs 18 residues. The V gene's germline CDR1 is KGHSH and CDR2 LQKENI. Written as DNA, the CDR3 is TGTGCCAGCTCACCACCAGTGGGCCGTAGTCCTATGAACACTGAAGCTTTCTTT. It encodes CASSPPVGRSPMNTEAFF.

This rearrangement joins TRBV7-8 to TRBJ2-2; 9 bases match TRBD1. CDR3 length: 14 amino acids. The V and J ends lost 5 bases and 7 bases, in that order; junction bases with no gene match: 5. Germline-derived CDR1 and CDR2 are SGHVS and FQNEAQ. CDR3 in DNA: TGTGCCAGCAGCCAGAGGACAGGGGACGGGGAGCTGTTTTTT. It is translated as CASSQRTGDGELFF.

This chain connects TRBV5-4 to TRBJ1-6; 8 nucleotides agree with TRBD1. The CDR3 has 17 amino acids. The trim removed 2 bases at V and 5 bases at J, leaving 9 bases unmatched. Per the germline V gene, CDR1 is SGHNT and CDR2 is YYREEE (reference sequence). This chain's CDR3 is CASSFGGGQVHNSPLHF. CDR3 nucleotide sequence: TGTGCCAGCAGCTTCGGCGGGGGACAGGTTCATAATTCACCCCTCCACTTT.

This chain links TRBV11-2 with TRBJ2-5, with TRBD2 identical over 9 bases. This CDR3 is 15 amino acids long. V lost 7 bases and J lost 1; bases outside the gene matches: 7. CDR1 and CDR2 from the germline V gene are SGHAT and FQNNGV. CDR3 sequence (DNA): TGTGCCAGCAAAGGTAGCGGGGGCCTCCAAGAGACCCAGTACTTC. Amino acids: CASKGSGGLQETQYF.

This chain uses TRBV19 with TRBJ2-1; TRBD1 matches at 9 bases. The V and J ends lost 4 bases and 9 bases, in that order; junction bases with no gene match: 4. This CDR3 comprises 13 residues. Germline values: CDR1 LNHDA, CDR2 SQIVND (reference sequence). CDR3 in amino acids: CASSRDRVSEQFF. The CDR3 DNA follows: TGTGCCAGTAGTAGGGACAGGGTGAGTGAGCAGTTCTTC.

This chain joins TRBV3-1 (or the pseudogene TRBV3-2) and TRBJ1-1; the match to TRBD1 covers 7 bases. The V segment lost 1 base and the J segment 5 bases; nucleotides outside the gene matches: 4. The CDR3 runs 14 residues. In germline, CDR1 is LGHDT, CDR2 YNNKEL (reference sequence). CDR3 coding DNA: TGTGCCAGCAGCCAAGGGGGACAGTGGACTGAAGCTTTCTTT. Amino acid sequence: CASSQGGQWTEAFF.